This T cell receptor (beta chain) was sequenced in a study of OX40 agonist ivuxolimab in advanced cancers. Study background: Patients receiving dose escalation had hepatocellular carcinoma, melanoma, renal cell or head and neck cancer.

From germline, CDR1 is ENHRY and CDR2 SYGVKD. There are 15 residues in the CDR3. Trimming at V came to 0 bases and at J to 7 bases, leaving 3 bases not matched to a gene. Sequencing used immunoSEQ multiplex PCR; TCRdb keeps in-frame clones, though not all of them. The table has fewer than 80,000 clones, roughly four fifths seen once. Concerning this clone itself: Its target is not known.

Study results and limitations: A proportion of nonresponders additionally exhibited low normalized T-cell clonal expansion. CD4+ and CD8+ blood T cells expanded clonally by week 6 at 0.1 to 3.0 mg/kg.

Sequenced material: CD4+ or CD8+ T cells sorted from blood, taken in a trial of the OX40 agonist ivuxolimab. The clonotype was recovered from an adult with an advanced solid tumor such as melanoma, head and neck, liver or kidney cancer. This rearrangement joins TRBV10-3 to TRBJ1-6, with 7 bases identical to TRBD1. The CDR3 sequence is CAISESGRGNSPLHF. The CDR3 coding sequence is TGTGCCATCAGTGAGTCGGGCAGGGGGAATTCACCCCTCCACTTT.